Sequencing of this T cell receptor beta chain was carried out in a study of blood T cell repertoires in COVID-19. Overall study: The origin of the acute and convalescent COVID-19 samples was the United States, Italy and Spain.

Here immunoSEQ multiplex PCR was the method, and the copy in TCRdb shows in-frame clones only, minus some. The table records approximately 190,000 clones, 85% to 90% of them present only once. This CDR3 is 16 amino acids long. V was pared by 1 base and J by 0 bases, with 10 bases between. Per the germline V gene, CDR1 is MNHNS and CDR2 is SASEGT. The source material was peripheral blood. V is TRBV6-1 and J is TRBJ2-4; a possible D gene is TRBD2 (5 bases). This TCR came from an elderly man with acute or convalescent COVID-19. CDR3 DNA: TGTGCCAGCAGTGAAGGTTTCCGGGAAGCCAAAAACATTCAGTACTTC. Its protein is CASSEGFREAKNIQYF.